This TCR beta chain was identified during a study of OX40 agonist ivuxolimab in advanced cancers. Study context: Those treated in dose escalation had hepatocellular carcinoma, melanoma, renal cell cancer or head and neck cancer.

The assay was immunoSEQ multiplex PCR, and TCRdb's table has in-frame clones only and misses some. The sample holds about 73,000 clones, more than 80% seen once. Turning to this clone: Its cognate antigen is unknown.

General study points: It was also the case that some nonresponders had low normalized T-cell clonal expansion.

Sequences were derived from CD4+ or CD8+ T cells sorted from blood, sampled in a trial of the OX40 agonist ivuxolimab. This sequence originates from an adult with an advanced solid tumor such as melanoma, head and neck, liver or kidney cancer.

CDR3 DNA: TGCGCCAGCAGTCTTAGCGGATACAATGAGCAGTTCTTC. Protein product: CASSLSGYNEQFF. The chain uses TRBV10-2 and TRBJ2-1; possibly TRBD2 for D (6 bases). Per the germline V gene, CDR1 is WSHSY and CDR2 is SAAADI. Trimming left V 5 bases short and J 4 bases short, with 9 bases between. CDR3 length equals 13 residues.